Described below is a single T cell receptor (beta chain) sequence and its context. Libraries were prepared by immunoSEQ multiplex PCR; TCRdb keeps only in-frame clonotypes and omits some of them. The top ten clones hold approximately 0.72% of a sample with about 30,000 clones, about 93% of them seen once. The sample belongs to a study of lymphopenia after photon versus proton radiotherapy. This CDR3 has 13 residues. V lost 2 bases and J 5 bases, leaving 9 bases between the germline ends. The germline CDR1 and CDR2 sequences are SEHNR and FQNEAQ (reference sequence). This material consisted of peripheral blood, taken from a patient treated with photon-based radiotherapy. The sequence came from a woman aged 45-65 years with cholangiocarcinoma. The gene calls are TRBV7-9 and TRBJ2-5; perhaps TRBD1 as D (6 bases). CDR3 sequence reads: CASSLIQGETQYF. The DNA of the CDR3 is TGTGCCAGCAGCTTAATTCAGGGGGAGACCCAGTACTTC.